Following are 17 T cell receptor beta chains from one sample sequenced in a study of blood T cell repertoires in COVID-19. Clones were sequenced by immunoSEQ multiplex PCR, and TCRdb holds only the in-frame ones, with some missing. The table includes 250,000 to 300,000 clones, approximately 89% detected once. Sequenced sample: peripheral blood. The receptors derive from a woman in her 70s with COVID-19, enrolled during active disease.

The chain joins TRBV7-2 to TRBJ2-1; 9 nucleotides agree with TRBD2. This CDR3 has 15 amino acids. With V trimmed by 4 bases and J by 7 bases, 8 bases remained unmatched. Germline V CDR1 and CDR2: SGHTA, FQGNSA. The CDR3 DNA sequence: TGTGCCAGCAGCTCACTTGCGGGAGGGAGTAATGAGCAGTTCTTC. Translating it yields CASSSLAGGSNEQFF. The entire variable domain, with the rest obtained from reference TRBV7-2 and TRBJ2-1, is as follows: GAGVSQSPSNKVTEKGKDVELRCDPISGHTALYWYRQSLGQGLEFLIYFQGNSAPDKSGLPSDRFSAERTGGSVSTLTIQRTQQEDSAVYLCASSSLAGGSNEQFFGPGTRLTVL.

V gene TRBV4-3 combines with J gene TRBJ1-3; D is perhaps TRBD1 (5 bases). V was cut by 5 bases and J by 0 bases, with 14 bases left in between. The CDR3 is made up of 16 amino acids. Germline-derived CDR1 and CDR2 are LGHNA and YSLEER. The CDR3: CASSAGHFLSGNTIYF. The CDR3 nucleotides read TGCGCCAGCAGCGCAGGACACTTTCTCTCTGGAAACACCATATATTTT.

This clone came up once. This chain joins TRBV15 and TRBJ2-5; D is perhaps TRBD1 (6 bases). The germline CDR1 and CDR2 sequences are LNHNV and YYDKDF (reference sequence). The CDR3 length is 14 residues. Deletions cut 5 bases from V and 2 bases from J, with 12 bases between. DNA of the CDR3: TGTGCCACCAGCGGACGGACAGCGCAAGAGACCCAGTACTTC. Encoded protein: CATSGRTAQETQYF.

J is TRBJ2-2 and V is TRBV19, with TRBD2 matching over 9 bases. Looked up from germline, CDR1 is LNHDA and CDR2 is SQIVND (reference sequence). The length of the CDR3 is 15 residues. With V trimmed by 7 bases and J by 2 bases, 5 bases remained unmatched. The CDR3 is CASKNLAGNTGELFF. The DNA of the CDR3 is TGTGCCAGTAAGAATCTAGCGGGAAACACCGGGGAGCTGTTTTTT.

The V gene is TRBV6-5, the J gene TRBJ2-7, with D tentatively TRBD2 (6 bases). Germline CDR1 MNHEY, CDR2 SVGAGI. Trimming left V 0 bases short and J 3 bases short, with 9 bases between. This CDR3 region has 14 residues. The CDR3 region has the DNA TGTGCCAGCAGTTACTCGCGGGAAATCTACGAGCAGTACTTC. It encodes CASSYSREIYEQYF.

The V call is TRBV9, the J call TRBJ2-5; 13 bases agree with TRBD2. The CDR3 has 16 amino acids. Germline V gene sequence: CDR1 SGDLS, CDR2 YYNGEE. With 4 bases clipped from V and 5 bases from J, the junction kept 8 bases outside the gene matches. CDR3 in DNA: TGTGCCAGCAGCCCACGGACTAGCGGGAGTTGGGAGACCCAGTACTTC. Its translation is CASSPRTSGSWETQYF. Combining the CDR3 with reference TRBV9 and TRBJ2-5 gives the whole variable domain DSGVTQTPKHLITATGQRVTLRCSPRSGDLSVYWYQQSLDQGLQFLIQYYNGEERAKGNILERFSAQQFPDLHSELNLSSLELGDSALYFCASSPRTSGSWETQYFGPGTRLLVL.

The chain couples TRBV5-4 to TRBJ2-3; D perhaps matches TRBD1 (6 bases). The CDR3 has 15 residues. Trimming cost V 0 bases and J 2 bases, with 10 bases left between them. Germline values: CDR1 SGHNT, CDR2 YYREEE (reference sequence). The CDR3 loop reads CASSLVDSYTDTQYF. The CDR3 bases are TGTGCCAGCAGCTTGGTGGACAGTTACACAGATACGCAGTATTTT.

This clone was seen just once. The V gene is TRBV15, the J gene TRBJ1-4; tentative D call: TRBD1 (6 bases). The CDR3 extends over 15 amino acids. Germline assignment: CDR1 LNHNV and CDR2 YYDKDF (reference sequence). V lost 6 bases to trimming and J lost 6 bases, with 17 bases between them. This chain's CDR3 is CATRPSQGLDEKLFF. The CDR3 nucleotides are TGTGCCACCAGGCCTAGTCAGGGGTTAGATGAAAAACTGTTTTTT. The full variable domain, rest sourced from reference TRBV15 and TRBJ1-4, is DAMVIQNPRYQVTQFGKPVTLSCSQTLNHNVMYWYQQKSSQAPKLLFHYYDKDFNNEADTPDNFQSRRPNTSFCFLDIRSPGLGDTAMYLCATRPSQGLDEKLFFGSGTQLSVL.

This sequence joins TRBV29-1 and TRBJ2-1; TRBD2 is a possible D gene (7 bases). The CDR3 runs 11 residues. The germline V gene encodes CDR1 SQVTM and CDR2 ANQGSEA. V was clipped by 7 bases and J by 9 bases, with 13 bases between them. The DNA of the CDR3 is TGCAGCGAAGGCGGGGGCAGTGAGCAGTTCTTC. This translates into CSEGGGSEQFF.

CDR3 sequence: CAIPPEGQHYEQYF. CDR3 bases: TGTGCCATTCCTCCAGAGGGACAGCACTACGAGCAGTACTTC. The genes are TRBV19 and TRBJ2-7, with 7 nucleotides matching TRBD1. The CDR3 loop spans 14 amino acids. CDR1 and CDR2 (germline): LNHDA, SQIVND (reference sequence). Losses at the gene ends were 10 bases for V and 3 bases for J; bases not matched to a gene: 12.

DNA of the CDR3: TGTGCCTACACAAAAAGACGGGGGACTGAAGCTTTCTTT. This sequence encodes CAYTKRRGTEAFF. This chain joins TRBV30 and TRBJ1-1, with a weak D call TRBD1 (5 bases). Trimming took off 7 bases at V and 5 bases at J, with 17 bases between the two ends. Germline CDR1 and CDR2: GTSNPN and SVGIG (reference sequence). The CDR3 is made up of 13 amino acids.

V and J are TRBV2 and TRBJ2-6; 9 bases are a match to TRBD1. This CDR3 region has 17 residues. Germline loops: CDR1 SNHLY, CDR2 FYNNEI. The J segment lost 4 bases and the V segment lost 5 bases, leaving 9 bases of the junction unmatched. In DNA form, the CDR3 reads TGTGCCAGCAGTCTACAGGGGGCATTTTCCGGGGCCAACGTCCTGACTTTC. This translates into CASSLQGAFSGANVLTF.

The CDR3 is CASSYLRTGNYEQYF. In DNA form, the CDR3 reads TGTGCCAGCAGTTACCTAAGGACAGGGAACTACGAGCAGTACTTC. The gene calls are TRBV6-5 and TRBJ2-7, with 8 bases identical to TRBD1. This CDR3 region has 15 residues. The V segment lost 2 bases and the J segment 3 bases; nucleotides outside the gene matches: 6. Germline loops: CDR1 MNHEY, CDR2 SVGAGI.

Points on this clone: This sample includes further DNA sequences coding for the same CDR3. The genes are TRBV3-1 (or the pseudogene TRBV3-2) and TRBJ2-2, with a weak D call TRBD1 (5 bases). The V gene's germline CDR1 is LGHDT and CDR2 YNNKEL (reference sequence). V was pared by 4 bases and J by 4 bases, with 7 bases between. The CDR3 is made up of 13 amino acids. CDR3 DNA sequence: TGTGCCAGCAGCCGAAGGGGCACCGGGGAGCTGTTTTTT. It specifies CASSRRGTGELFF.

The rearrangement joins TRBV5-5 to TRBJ2-1, with 10 bases matching TRBD2. Germline lookup yields CDR1 SGHKS and CDR2 YYEKEE (reference sequence). CDR3 length: 15 amino acids. The trim removed 1 base at V and 6 bases at J, leaving 4 bases unmatched. CDR3 loop: CASSLSGGATNEQFF. In nucleotides, the CDR3 is TGTGCCAGCAGCTTGAGCGGGGGGGCCACCAATGAGCAGTTCTTC.

This rearrangement joins TRBV30 to TRBJ1-1; tentative D call: TRBD1 (5 bases). The CDR3 consists of 11 residues. CDR1 is GTSNPN, CDR2 SVGIG, per germline (reference sequence). V was trimmed by 5 bases and J by 6 bases, leaving 10 bases between them. CDR3 nucleotide sequence: TGTGCCTGGGCAGGGTCCGCTGAAGCTTTCTTT. Translating gives CAWAGSAEAFF.

In its sample, this clone was seen once. The J gene is TRBJ2-1, the V gene TRBV6-2 or TRBV6-3, with TRBD2 matching 9 bases. The V segment lost 3 bases and the J segment 6 bases; nucleotides outside the gene matches: 6. Germline V gene sequence: CDR1 MNHEY, CDR2 SVGEGT. The CDR3 spans 15 residues. The CDR3 spells CASSYYSGSGNEQFF. The CDR3, as DNA: TGTGCCAGCAGTTATTATAGCGGGAGTGGCAATGAGCAGTTCTTC.